These T cell receptor beta chains were read from a single sample in a study of cytomegalovirus exposure and HLA in healthy donors. Profiled with immunoSEQ multiplex PCR; TCRdb holds only in-frame clones, not every one. Found here are about 200,000 clones, 70% to 80% of them singletons; the top ten hold 0.35% to 0.5%. The specimen was PBMCs. Receptors were obtained from a male donor in good health and CMV-seropositive. CDR3s include the opening cysteine and the closing phenylalanine or tryptophan. D genes are given only for firm matches. Clone size appears in some rows only: once, few, many, or a class for an expanded clone.

size,D,V,J,DNA,CDR3
NA,TRBD2,TRBV7-2,TRBJ2-5,TGTGCCAGCAGCTTAGCCTTGGGGTTAGCGGGGGGGCAAGAGACCCAGTACTTC,CASSLALGLAGGQETQYF
NA,TRBD1,TRBV7-2,TRBJ2-5,TGTGCCAGCAGCTACAGGGGGCGGGAGACCCAGTACTTC,CASSYRGRETQYF
few,TRBD2,TRBV5-4,TRBJ2-5,TGTGCCAGCAGCTTGGTGACTAGCGGACAAGAGACCCAGTACTTC,CASSLVTSGQETQYF
few,TRBD2,TRBV19,TRBJ2-2,TGTGCCAGTAGTTTACTAGCGGGCACCGGGGAGCTGTTTTTT,CASSLLAGTGELFF
NA,TRBD1,TRBV27,TRBJ1-5,TGTGCCAGCAGTTTAGTGACAGGGAATCAGCCCCAGCATTTT,CASSLVTGNQPQHF
few,NA,TRBV14,TRBJ1-2,TGTGCCAGCAGCTATAAGACAGGAGCTAACTATGGCTACACCTTC,CASSYKTGANYGYTF
NA,TRBD1,TRBV19,TRBJ2-7,TGTGCCAGTAGTCCCCGGGACAGGGAATCCTACGAGCAGTACTTC,CASSPRDRESYEQYF
NA,TRBD1,TRBV18,TRBJ2-1,TGTGCCAGCTCACCTGGACAGGGAGGAAATGAGCAGTTCTTC,CASSPGQGGNEQFF
NA,TRBD1,TRBV15,TRBJ1-2,TGTGCCACCAGCAGAGATCGGCAGGGGGTCTTCGGCTACACCTTC,CATSRDRQGVFGYTF
NA,TRBD1,TRBV5-6,TRBJ2-2,TGTGCCAGCAGCTTGGCGGACAGGGGGATAGCCGGGGAGCTGTTTTTT,CASSLADRGIAGELFF
NA,TRBD1,TRBV6-5,TRBJ1-5,TGTGCCGCGGGACAGCCTAATCAGCCCCAGCATTTT,CAAGQPNQPQHF
NA,NA,TRBV5-4,TRBJ2-1,TGTGCCAGCAGCCCAGGACTGGACCGTGGCAATGAGCAGTTCTTC,CASSPGLDRGNEQFF
once,NA,TRBV5-1,TRBJ1-2,TGCGCCAGCAGCCCCGACAGGACTGCTTTAGGCTACACCTTC,CASSPDRTALGYTF
NA,NA,TRBV28,TRBJ2-4,TGTGCCAGCAGTTTATTGGCGGAAAACATTCAGTACTTC,CASSLLAENIQYF
NA,NA,TRBV9,TRBJ1-2,TGTGCCAGCAGCGTAAATACAGGCTCTGGCTACACCTTC,CASSVNTGSGYTF
once,NA,TRBV7-6,TRBJ2-1,TGTGCCAGCAGCTTATACGGTCTCTCCTACAATGAGCAGTTCTTC,CASSLYGLSYNEQFF
once,NA,TRBV4-1,TRBJ2-2,TGCGCCAGCAGCCAAGTCACAAGCACCGGGGAGCTGTTTTTT,CASSQVTSTGELFF
NA,NA,TRBV7-8,TRBJ1-2,TGTGCCAGCAGCTTGGCAGGGTCCGAAGCTAACTATGGCTACACCTTC,CASSLAGSEANYGYTF
NA,NA,TRBV28,TRBJ2-7,TGTGCCGCCCGGGACTTTAGCTCCTACGAGCAGTACTTC,CAARDFSSYEQYF
NA,NA,TRBV28,TRBJ2-5,TGTGCCAGCAGCCCGGACTATAAAGAGACCCAGTACTTC,CASSPDYKETQYF
once,NA,TRBV4-3,TRBJ1-3,TGCGCCAGCAGCCAAGGGGTCAGGGTTCGGAACACCATATATTTT,CASSQGVRVRNTIYF
NA,NA,TRBV7-2,TRBJ1-1,TGTGCCAGCAGCTTAGATCCCCCAGGTCGGAACACTGAAGCTTTCTTT,CASSLDPPGRNTEAFF
few,NA,TRBV5-1,TRBJ2-7,TGCGCCAGCAGCCCATCCCTCGGTAGCCAGCAAGGAAAACAGTACTTC,CASSPSLGSQQGKQYF
NA,TRBD2,TRBV11-2,TRBJ2-7,TGTGCCAGCAGCCTCAGGACGGGACTAGCGTTAATCTACTACGAGCAGTACTTC,CASSLRTGLALIYYEQYF
few,NA,TRBV9,TRBJ1-1,TGTGCCAGCAGCGCTTACAGGGCCACTGAAGCTTTCTTT,CASSAYRATEAFF
NA,NA,TRBV6-5,TRBJ2-7,TGTGCCAGCAGTTCCGGGGGTGGAAGCGAGCAGTACTTC,CASSSGGGSEQYF
NA,NA,TRBV6-1,TRBJ1-6,TGTGCCAGCAGTGAAGGGGGGGGGTGGTATAATTCACCCCTCCACTTT,CASSEGGGWYNSPLHF
NA,TRBD1,TRBV29-1,TRBJ2-4,TGCAGCGTTGCTAAGGGACAGAACGACATTCAGTACTTC,CSVAKGQNDIQYF
NA,NA,TRBV4-3,TRBJ2-1,TGCGCCAGCAGCCAAGATCAAGGGAGAGGGCCGTTCTTC,CASSQDQGRGPFF
NA,NA,TRBV6-6,TRBJ1-4,TGTGCCAGCAGTCAGGGAGGAACTAATGAAAAACTGTTTTTT,CASSQGGTNEKLFF
NA,TRBD1,TRBV7-2,TRBJ1-4,TGTGCCAGCAGCCAGACAGGGAGTAATGAAAAACTGTTTTTT,CASSQTGSNEKLFF
NA,TRBD2,TRBV7-9,TRBJ2-1,TGTTCCAGCAGCCCACCCGGGGGACTAGTCGCCAATGAGCAGTTCTTC,CSSSPPGGLVANEQFF
NA,NA,TRBV28,TRBJ2-5,TGTGCCAGCAGGCAGGCAGGTGTCCCAGAGACCCAGTACTTC,CASRQAGVPETQYF
NA,NA,TRBV28,TRBJ1-6,TGTGCCAGCAGCCCGTGGGGCCTTTCGGGCCACTATAATTCACCCCTCCACTTT,CASSPWGLSGHYNSPLHF
NA,TRBD1,TRBV10-1,TRBJ1-2,TGCGCCAGCACTCAAGCAAAACAGGGGGCTGGCTACACCTTC,CASTQAKQGAGYTF
once,TRBD2,TRBV7-2,TRBJ2-7,TGTGCCAGCAGCTTAGGCGGGGGGAGCTACGAGCAGTACTTC,CASSLGGGSYEQYF
few,NA,TRBV30,TRBJ2-2,TGTTCAGGGACAATAGGCGGGGAGCTGTTTTTT,CSGTIGGELFF
NA,NA,TRBV11-2,TRBJ2-7,TGTGCCAGCAGTCGCGCGGCGCCCTACGAGCAGTACTTC,CASSRAAPYEQYF
NA,TRBD1,TRBV29-1,TRBJ1-2,TGCAGCGTCCGAGGGACAGGGGGGAACTATGGCTACACCTTC,CSVRGTGGNYGYTF
NA,NA,TRBV13,TRBJ1-1,TGTGCCAGCAGCTTAGTGGCGGCGCTCACTGAAGCTTTCTTT,CASSLVAALTEAFF